The 14 T cell receptor beta chains listed next were all sequenced from one sample in a study of PD-1 blockade in classical Hodgkin lymphoma. In every patient, relapse followed autologous stem cell transplantation, while exposure to brentuximab vedotin differed. This table comes from immunoSEQ multiplex PCR, and its TCRdb copy is limited to in-frame clones, with some not included. This sample carries just over 14,000 clones, around 83% of them seen once, and the ten largest clones take 20% to 25%. The starting material was peripheral blood mononuclear cells (PBMCs), obtained before the second cycle of nivolumab. These TCRs come from a human donor with classical Hodgkin lymphoma.

The genes are TRBV5-1 and TRBJ2-2; tentatively, D is TRBD2 (5 bases). The CDR3 consists of 16 residues. Germline values: CDR1 SGHRS, CDR2 YFSETQ. With 0 bases removed from V and 0 bases from J, the gap between germline ends came to 9 bases. CDR3 in amino acids: CASSLELGSNTGELFF. The CDR3, as DNA: TGCGCCAGCAGCTTGGAACTAGGGTCGAACACCGGGGAGCTGTTTTTT.

The chain links TRBV7-9 to TRBJ2-3, with TRBD1 matching over 7 bases. CDR1 SEHNR and CDR2 FQNEAQ come from the germline V gene (reference sequence). The CDR3 sequence is 16 residues long. Unmatched junction bases numbered 6, after V lost 2 bases and J lost 1 base. The CDR3 nucleotides read TGTGCCAGCAGCTTACTAACCGGACAGGGCACAGATACGCAGTATTTT. Amino acid sequence: CASSLLTGQGTDTQYF.

The chain joins TRBV18 to TRBJ2-1, with TRBD1 matching 7 bases. The length of the CDR3 is 14 residues. J gave up 5 bases and V 3 bases, and 4 bases lay outside the gene matches. The germline V gene encodes CDR1 KGHSH and CDR2 LQKENI. The CDR3 coding sequence is TGTGCCAGCTCACCCGCGACAGGGAACAATGAGCAGTTCTTC. Translating gives CASSPATGNNEQFF. Complete variable domain (other parts from reference TRBV18 and TRBJ2-1): NAGVMQNPRHLVRRRGQEARLRCSPMKGHSHVYWYRQLPEEGLKFMVYLQKENIIDESGMPKERFSAEFPKEGPSILRIQQVVRGDSAAYFCASSPATGNNEQFFGPGTRLTVL.

J is TRBJ1-2 and V is TRBV5-1; TRBD1 is a possible D gene (6 bases). This CDR3 comprises 13 residues. The V gene lost 3 bases and the J gene lost 6 bases, with 12 bases spanning the gap. The germline CDR1 and CDR2 sequences are SGHRS and YFSETQ. CDR3 protein: CASSSGDANGYTF. The CDR3 DNA follows: TGCGCCAGCAGCTCAGGGGATGCGAATGGCTACACCTTC.

The chain uses TRBV6-1 and TRBJ1-5, with D tentatively TRBD1 (6 bases). Trimming pared 2 bases from V and 2 bases from J, leaving 13 bases between. CDR1 and CDR2 from the germline V gene are MNHNS and SASEGT. CDR3 length: 16 residues. The DNA of the CDR3 is TGTGCCAGCAGTGAATTGGGGGGCGGTGGCAATCAGCCCCAGCATTTT. As protein: CASSELGGGGNQPQHF.

This rearrangement joins TRBV7-2 to TRBJ2-3; D may be TRBD1 or TRBD2 (5 bases each). Germline CDR1 and CDR2: SGHTA and FQGNSA. This CDR3 has 15 amino acids. Trimming took off 4 bases at V and 0 bases at J, with 11 bases between the two ends. The CDR3 nucleotides read TGTGCCAGCAGCTCCCCCGGGGCTAGCACAGATACGCAGTATTTT. Translating it yields CASSSPGASTDTQYF.

The chain joins TRBV27 to TRBJ1-2; 11 bases fit TRBD1. Losses at the gene ends were 6 bases for V and 5 bases for J; bases not matched to a gene: 11. Germline CDR1 and CDR2: MNHEY and SMNVEV (reference sequence). This CDR3 has 16 residues. The DNA for the CDR3 is TGTGCCAGCAGCTTAAGGACAGGGGGCTCTTGGTATGGCTACACCTTC. Residues: CASSLRTGGSWYGYTF.

The DNA for the CDR3 is TGTGCCAGCAGCTTAGCGGGGCAGGGGTATGGCTACACCTTC. Translating gives CASSLAGQGYGYTF. The chain has TRBV7-2 and TRBJ1-2; possibly TRBD1 for D (6 bases). This CDR3 has 14 residues. Trimming took 0 bases from V and 5 from J, leaving 10 bases between them. Germline V gene data show CDR1 as SGHTA and CDR2 as FQGNSA.

The CDR3 loop reads CASSLASQPQHF. The CDR3 nucleotides are TGTGCCAGCAGCTTAGCGAGTCAGCCCCAGCATTTT. This chain links TRBV7-9 with TRBJ1-5; D not resolved. The V and J ends lost 0 bases and 6 bases respectively, with 3 bases between them. CDR3 length equals 12 residues. Looked up from germline, CDR1 is SEHNR and CDR2 is FQNEAQ (reference sequence).

This CDR3 reads CASSIASGYTDTQYF. The CDR3 DNA follows: TGTGCCAGTAGTATCGCTAGCGGCTACACAGATACGCAGTATTTT. The rearrangement links TRBV19 to TRBJ2-3; 7 nucleotides line up with TRBD2. From germline, CDR1 is LNHDA and CDR2 SQIVND (reference sequence). The trim removed 3 bases at V and 2 bases at J, leaving 5 bases unmatched. This CDR3 region has 15 residues.

The chain links TRBV11-2 to TRBJ2-3; possibly TRBD1 for D (6 bases). V lost 1 base, J lost 0 bases, and 14 bases lay in between. This CDR3 spans 17 amino acids. The germline V gene encodes CDR1 SGHAT and CDR2 FQNNGV. The CDR3 spells CASSLVALRGSTDTQYF. The CDR3 nucleotides are TGTGCCAGCAGCTTAGTAGCCCTCAGGGGTAGCACAGATACGCAGTATTTT.

The chain has TRBV5-1 and TRBJ2-5, with D possibly being TRBD1 or TRBD2 (5 bases each). Germline-derived CDR1 and CDR2 are SGHRS and YFSETQ. This CDR3 comprises 15 residues. The V and J ends lost 0 bases and 2 bases respectively, with 11 bases between them. The CDR3 bases are TGCGCCAGCAGCTTGGGGGGCTCGGGGCAAGAGACCCAGTACTTC. This sequence encodes CASSLGGSGQETQYF.

The rearrangement links TRBV12-5 to TRBJ2-3; D may be TRBD2 (5 bases). The CDR3 covers 14 residues. V was clipped by 5 bases and J by 0 bases, with 9 bases between them. The germline CDR1 and CDR2 sequences are LGHNT and FRNRAP. Here the CDR3 reads CASGPGISTDTQYF. The CDR3 nucleotides read TGTGCTAGTGGTCCCGGGATTAGCACAGATACGCAGTATTTT. The full variable domain, rest sourced from reference TRBV12-5 and TRBJ2-3, is DARVTQTPRHKVTEMGQEVTMRCQPILGHNTVFWYRQTMMQGLELLAYFRNRAPLDDSGMPKDRFSAEMPDATLATLKIQPSEPRDSAVYFCASGPGISTDTQYFGPGTRLTVL.

This clone was counted once. The chain couples TRBV5-1 to TRBJ2-5; D is unresolved. This CDR3 contains 14 residues. CDR1 is SGHRS, CDR2 YFSETQ, per germline. Between the trimmed V and J ends, which lost 4 bases and 4 bases, there was a span of 14 bases. As DNA, the CDR3 is TGCGCCAGCAGCCTACCTCCACCTTCAGAGACCCAGTACTTC. Translation: CASSLPPPSETQYF.